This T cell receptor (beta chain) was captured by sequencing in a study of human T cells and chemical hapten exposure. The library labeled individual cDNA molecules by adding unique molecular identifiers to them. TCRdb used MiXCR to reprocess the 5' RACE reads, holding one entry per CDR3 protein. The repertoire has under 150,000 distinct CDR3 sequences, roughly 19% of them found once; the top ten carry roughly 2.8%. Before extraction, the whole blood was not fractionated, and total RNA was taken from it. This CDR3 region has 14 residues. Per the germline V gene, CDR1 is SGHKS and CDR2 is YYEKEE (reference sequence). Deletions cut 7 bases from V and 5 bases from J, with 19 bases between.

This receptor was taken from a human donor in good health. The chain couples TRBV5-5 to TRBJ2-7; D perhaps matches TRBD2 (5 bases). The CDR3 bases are TGTGCCAGCCTAGAACGGGAATTAATCCACGAGCAGTACTTC. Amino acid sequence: CASLERELIHEQYF.